The T cell receptor beta chain under discussion was sequenced for a study of neoadjuvant anti-PD-1 for oral cavity cancer. Across the study: Patients mostly received three to four biweekly nivolumab doses at 3 mg/kg before surgery.

The protocol was immunoSEQ multiplex PCR, while the TCRdb copy is restricted to in-frame clones and leaves out a portion. This sample has about 72,000 clones, with 83% found just once. V lost 5 bases to trimming and J lost 4 bases, with 14 bases between them. The CDR3 totals 14 residues. The germline CDR1 and CDR2 sequences are MNHEY and SVGAGI. The material sequenced was PBMCs, taken before nivolumab (anti-PD-1) treatment. V gene TRBV6-5 combines with J gene TRBJ1-2, with a tentative D call TRBD1 (5 bases). The TCR was taken from a person aged 35 to 85 with oral cavity squamous cell carcinoma. The CDR3 here is CASSESGTAYGYTF. CDR3 sequence (DNA): TGTGCCAGCAGTGAGTCGGGGACGGCCTATGGCTACACCTTC.